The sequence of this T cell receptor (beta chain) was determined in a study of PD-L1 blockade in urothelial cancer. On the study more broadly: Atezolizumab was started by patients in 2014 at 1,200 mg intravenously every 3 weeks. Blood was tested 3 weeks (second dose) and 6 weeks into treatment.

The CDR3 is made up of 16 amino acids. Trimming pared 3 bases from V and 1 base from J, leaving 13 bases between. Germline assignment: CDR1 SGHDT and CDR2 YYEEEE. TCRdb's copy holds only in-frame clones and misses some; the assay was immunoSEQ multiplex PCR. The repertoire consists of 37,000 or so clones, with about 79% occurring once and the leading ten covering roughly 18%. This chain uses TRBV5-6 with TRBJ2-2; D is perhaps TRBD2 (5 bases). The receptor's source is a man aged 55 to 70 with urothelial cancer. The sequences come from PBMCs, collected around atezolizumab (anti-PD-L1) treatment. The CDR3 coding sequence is TGTGCCAGCAGCTCCCCGGGGAGCTGGAACACCGGGGAGCTGTTTTTT. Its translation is CASSSPGSWNTGELFF.